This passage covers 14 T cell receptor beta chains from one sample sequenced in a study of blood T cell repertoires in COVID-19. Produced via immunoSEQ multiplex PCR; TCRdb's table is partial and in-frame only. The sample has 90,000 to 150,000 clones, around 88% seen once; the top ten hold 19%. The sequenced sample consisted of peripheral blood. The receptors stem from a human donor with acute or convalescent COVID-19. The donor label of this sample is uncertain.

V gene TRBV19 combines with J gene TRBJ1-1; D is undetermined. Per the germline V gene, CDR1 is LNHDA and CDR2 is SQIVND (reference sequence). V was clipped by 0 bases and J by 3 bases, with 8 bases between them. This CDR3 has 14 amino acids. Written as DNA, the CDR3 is TGTGCCAGTAGTATAGACTCTGACTACACTGAAGCTTTCTTT. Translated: CASSIDSDYTEAFF.

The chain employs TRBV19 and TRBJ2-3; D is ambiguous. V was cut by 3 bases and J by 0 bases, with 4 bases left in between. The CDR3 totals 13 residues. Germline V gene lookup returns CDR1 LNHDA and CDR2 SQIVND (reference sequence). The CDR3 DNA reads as TGTGCCAGTAGTATTCAGAGCACAGATACGCAGTATTTT. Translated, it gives CASSIQSTDTQYF. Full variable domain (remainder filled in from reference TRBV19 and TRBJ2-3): DGGITQSPKYLFRKEGQNVTLSCEQNLNHDAMYWYRQDPGQGLRLIYYSQIVNDFQKGDIAEGYSVSREKKESFPLTVTSAQKNPTAFYLCASSIQSTDTQYFGPGTRLTVL.

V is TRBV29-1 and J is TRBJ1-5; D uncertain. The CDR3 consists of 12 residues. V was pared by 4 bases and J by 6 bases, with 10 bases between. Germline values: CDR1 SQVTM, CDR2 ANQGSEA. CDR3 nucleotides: TGCAGCGTTGGGGAGATAGGTCAGCCCCAGCATTTT. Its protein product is CSVGEIGQPQHF.

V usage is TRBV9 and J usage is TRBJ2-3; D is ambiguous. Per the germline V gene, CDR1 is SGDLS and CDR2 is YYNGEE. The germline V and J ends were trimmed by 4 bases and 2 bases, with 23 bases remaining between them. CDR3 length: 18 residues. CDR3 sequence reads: CASSPFSGSGYTTDTQYF. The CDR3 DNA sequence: TGTGCCAGCAGCCCCTTCTCCGGGTCCGGCTACACCACAGATACGCAGTATTTT. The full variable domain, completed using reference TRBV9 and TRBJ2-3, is DSGVTQTPKHLITATGQRVTLRCSPRSGDLSVYWYQQSLDQGLQFLIQYYNGEERAKGNILERFSAQQFPDLHSELNLSSLELGDSALYFCASSPFSGSGYTTDTQYFGPGTRLTVL.

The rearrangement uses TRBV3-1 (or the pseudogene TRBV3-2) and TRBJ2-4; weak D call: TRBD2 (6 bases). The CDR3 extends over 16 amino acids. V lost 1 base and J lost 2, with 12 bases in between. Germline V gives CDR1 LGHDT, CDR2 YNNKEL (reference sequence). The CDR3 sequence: CASSQVGGSTKNIQYF. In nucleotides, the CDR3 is TGTGCCAGCAGCCAAGTGGGGGGTTCGACCAAAAACATTCAGTACTTC.

Written as DNA, the CDR3 is TGTGCCAGCAGCGGGCCAGGTGGTACAAGTATCAATGAGCAGTTCTTC. It translates to CASSGPGGTSINEQFF. The rearrangement links TRBV7-6 to TRBJ2-1; D gene uncertain. Trimming cost V 5 bases and J 6 bases, with 20 bases left between them. The CDR3 is 16 residues long. Germline assignment: CDR1 SGHVS and CDR2 FNYEAQ.

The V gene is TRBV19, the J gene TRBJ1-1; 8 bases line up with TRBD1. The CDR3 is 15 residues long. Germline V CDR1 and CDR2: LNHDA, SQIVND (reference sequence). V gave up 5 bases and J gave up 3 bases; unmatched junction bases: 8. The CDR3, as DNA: TGTGCCAGTAGTCCCCGGACAGGGTCGGACACTGAAGCTTTCTTT. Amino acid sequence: CASSPRTGSDTEAFF.

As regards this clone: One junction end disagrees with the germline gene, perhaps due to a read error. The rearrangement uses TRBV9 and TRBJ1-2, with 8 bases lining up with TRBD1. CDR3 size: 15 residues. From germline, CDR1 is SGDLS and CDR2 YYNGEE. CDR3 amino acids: CAGSVNRQGKYGYTF. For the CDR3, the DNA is TGTGCCGGCAGCGTAAACCGACAGGGGAAATATGGCTACACCTTC.

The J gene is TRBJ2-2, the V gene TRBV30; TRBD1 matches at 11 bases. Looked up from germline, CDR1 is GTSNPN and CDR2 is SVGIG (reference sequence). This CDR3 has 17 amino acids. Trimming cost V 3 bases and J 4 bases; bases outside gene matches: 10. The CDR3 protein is CAWRDRGPSWGTGELFF. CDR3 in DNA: TGTGCCTGGAGGGACAGGGGGCCAAGCTGGGGCACCGGGGAGCTGTTTTTT. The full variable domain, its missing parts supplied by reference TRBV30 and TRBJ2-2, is SQTIHQWPATLVQPVGSPLSLECTVEGTSNPNLYWYRQAAGRGLQLLFYSVGIGQISSEVPQNLSASRPQDRQFILSSKKLLLSDSGFYLCAWRDRGPSWGTGELFFGEGSRLTVL.

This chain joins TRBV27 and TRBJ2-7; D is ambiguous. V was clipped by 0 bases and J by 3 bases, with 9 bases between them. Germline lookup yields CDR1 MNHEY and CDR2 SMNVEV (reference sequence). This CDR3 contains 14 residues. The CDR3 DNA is TGTGCCAGCAGTTTATCGTATGGGCTCTACGAGCAGTACTTC. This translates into CASSLSYGLYEQYF.

The CDR3 DNA sequence: TGTGCCAGCAGCCCGGGGACAGCGCCTACTTCCTATGGCTACACCTTC. Translating gives CASSPGTAPTSYGYTF. The chain combines TRBV5-4 with TRBJ1-2; 7 nucleotides match TRBD1. The CDR3 is made up of 16 amino acids. The germline gives CDR1 SGHNT, CDR2 YYREEE (reference sequence). Trimming took 4 bases from V and 4 from J; bases not matched to a gene: 13.

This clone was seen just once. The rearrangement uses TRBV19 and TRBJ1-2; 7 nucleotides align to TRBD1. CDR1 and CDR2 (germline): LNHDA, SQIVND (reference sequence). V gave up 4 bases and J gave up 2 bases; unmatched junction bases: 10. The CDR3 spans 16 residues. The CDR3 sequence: CASSTAYRGANYGYTF. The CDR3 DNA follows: TGTGCCAGTAGTACCGCATACAGGGGCGCGAACTATGGCTACACCTTC.

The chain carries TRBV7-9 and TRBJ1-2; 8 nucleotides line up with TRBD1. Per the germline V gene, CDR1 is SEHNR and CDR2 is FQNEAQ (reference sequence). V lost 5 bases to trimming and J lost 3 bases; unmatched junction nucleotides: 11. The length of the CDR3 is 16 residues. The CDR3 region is CASSPGNRGADYGYTF. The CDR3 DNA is TGTGCCAGCAGCCCCGGAAACAGGGGGGCCGACTATGGCTACACCTTC.

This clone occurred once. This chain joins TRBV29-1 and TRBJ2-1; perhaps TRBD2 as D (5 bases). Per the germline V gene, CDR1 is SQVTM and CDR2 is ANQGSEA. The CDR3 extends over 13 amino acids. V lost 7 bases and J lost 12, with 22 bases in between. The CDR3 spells CSAVRRGPGWQFF. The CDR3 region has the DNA TGCAGCGCAGTCCGAAGAGGGCCCGGGTGGCAGTTCTTC.